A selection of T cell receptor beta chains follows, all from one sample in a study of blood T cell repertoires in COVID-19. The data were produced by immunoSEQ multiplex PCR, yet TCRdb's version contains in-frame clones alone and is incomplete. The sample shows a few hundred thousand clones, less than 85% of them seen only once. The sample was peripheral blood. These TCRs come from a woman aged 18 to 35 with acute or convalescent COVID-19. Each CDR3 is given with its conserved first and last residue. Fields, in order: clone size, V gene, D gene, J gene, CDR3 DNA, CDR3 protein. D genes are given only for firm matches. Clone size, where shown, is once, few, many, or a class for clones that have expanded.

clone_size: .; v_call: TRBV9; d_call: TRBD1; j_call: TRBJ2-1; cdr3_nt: TGTGCCAGCAGCGTTTCGGGACAGGGCACCTACAATGAGCAGTTCTTC; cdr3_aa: CASSVSGQGTYNEQFF
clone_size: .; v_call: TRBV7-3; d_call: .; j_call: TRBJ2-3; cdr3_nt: TGTGCCAGCAGCTTAACCAGGGATTTCGATACGCAGTATTTT; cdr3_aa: CASSLTRDFDTQYF
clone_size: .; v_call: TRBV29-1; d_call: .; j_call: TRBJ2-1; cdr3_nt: TGCAGCGTTGATCAGGGCTCCTACAATGAGCAGTTCTTC; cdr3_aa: CSVDQGSYNEQFF
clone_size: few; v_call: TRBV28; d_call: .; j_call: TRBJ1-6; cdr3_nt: TGTGCCAGCAGTGGATCGGGACTCAATTCACCCCTCCACTTT; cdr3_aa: CASSGSGLNSPLHF
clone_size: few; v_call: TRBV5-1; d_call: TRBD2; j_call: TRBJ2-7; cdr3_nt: TGCGCCAGCAGCTCCGACCCGGGGGGGATGCTAGACGAGCAGTACTTC; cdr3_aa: CASSSDPGGMLDEQYF
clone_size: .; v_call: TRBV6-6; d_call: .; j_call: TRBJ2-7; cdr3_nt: TGTGCCAGCAGTTACTCGAGTGATCGATCCTACGAGCAGTACTTC; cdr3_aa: CASSYSSDRSYEQYF
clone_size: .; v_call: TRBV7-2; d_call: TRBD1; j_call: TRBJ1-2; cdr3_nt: TGTGCCAGCAGACTCGAGACAGGGGCCTATGGCTACACCTTC; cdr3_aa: CASRLETGAYGYTF
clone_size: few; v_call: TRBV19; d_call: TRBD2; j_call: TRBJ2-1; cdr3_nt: TGTGCCAGTAGTATCACCCAACTAGCGGGGGGAGGGGAGCAGTTCTTC; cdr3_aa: CASSITQLAGGGEQFF
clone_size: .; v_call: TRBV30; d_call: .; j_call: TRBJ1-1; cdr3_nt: TGTGCCTGGAGTCACGGGGGAATGAACACTGAAGCTTTCTTT; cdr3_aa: CAWSHGGMNTEAFF
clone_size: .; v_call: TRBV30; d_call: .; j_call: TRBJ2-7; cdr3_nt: TGTGCCTGGAGAGGGGGAACCTACGAGCAGTACTTC; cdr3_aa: CAWRGGTYEQYF
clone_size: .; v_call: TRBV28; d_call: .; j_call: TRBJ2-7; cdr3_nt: TGTGCCAGCAGTTTATTAAAGTGGGCCCACGAGCAGTACTTC; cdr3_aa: CASSLLKWAHEQYF
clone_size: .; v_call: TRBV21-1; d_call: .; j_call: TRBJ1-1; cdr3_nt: TGTGCCAGCAGCAAAGAAGGAGGGCAGGGTGGAGCTTTCTTT; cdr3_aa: CASSKEGGQGGAFF
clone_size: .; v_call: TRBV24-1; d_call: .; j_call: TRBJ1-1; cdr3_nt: TGTGCCACCAGTGGCCCTAGTGGGACTGAAGCTTTCTTT; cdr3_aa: CATSGPSGTEAFF
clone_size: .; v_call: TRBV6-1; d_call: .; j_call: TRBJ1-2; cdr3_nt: TGTGCCAGCAGTGAGTCAGGGAATAGCTACACCTTC; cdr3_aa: CASSESGNSYTF
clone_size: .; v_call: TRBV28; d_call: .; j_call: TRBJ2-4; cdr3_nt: TGTGCCAGCAGTTTCCCTCCTACCCTAGCCAAAAACATTCAGTACTTC; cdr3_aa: CASSFPPTLAKNIQYF
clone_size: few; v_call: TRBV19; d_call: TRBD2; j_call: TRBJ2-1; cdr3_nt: TGTGCCAGTAGTATTGGACTAGCGGGGGGTAATGAGCAGTTCTTC; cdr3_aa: CASSIGLAGGNEQFF
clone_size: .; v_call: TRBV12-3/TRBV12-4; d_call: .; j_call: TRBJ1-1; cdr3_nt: TGTGCCAGCAGAACAGGGATGAACACTGAAGCTTTCTTT; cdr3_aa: CASRTGMNTEAFF
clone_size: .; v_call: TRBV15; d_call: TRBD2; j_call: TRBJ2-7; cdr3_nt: TGTGCCACCAGTACTACCATAGGACTAGCGGTTTACGAGCAGTACTTC; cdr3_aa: CATSTTIGLAVYEQYF
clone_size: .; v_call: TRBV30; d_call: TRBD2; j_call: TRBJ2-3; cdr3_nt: TGTGCCTGGAGTCCTGCGCTAGCGGGGGGCACAGATACGCAGTATTTT; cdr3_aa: CAWSPALAGGTDTQYF
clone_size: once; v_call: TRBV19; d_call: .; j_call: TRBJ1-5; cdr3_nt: TGTGCCAGTAGACCGGGAGGCTATCAGCCCCAGCATTTT; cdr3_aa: CASRPGGYQPQHF
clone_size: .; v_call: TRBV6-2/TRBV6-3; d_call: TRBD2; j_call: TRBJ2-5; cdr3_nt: TGTGCCAGCAGTTCTCTGGGGGAGGGGGAGACCCAGTACTTC; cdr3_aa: CASSSLGEGETQYF
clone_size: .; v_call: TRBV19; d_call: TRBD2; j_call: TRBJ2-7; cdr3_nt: TGTGCCAGTAGCGAGACTAGCGGACATACCTACGAGCAGTACTTC; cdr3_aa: CASSETSGHTYEQYF
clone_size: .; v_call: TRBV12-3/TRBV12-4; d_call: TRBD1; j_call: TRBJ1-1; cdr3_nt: TGTGCCAGCAGGGACAGGGGCGGTACTGAAGCTTTCTTT; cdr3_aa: CASRDRGGTEAFF
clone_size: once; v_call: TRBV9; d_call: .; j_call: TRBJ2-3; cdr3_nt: TGTGCCAGCAGCGGCGGAGGGACTGCTCGCACAGATACGCAGTATTTT; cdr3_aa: CASSGGGTARTDTQYF
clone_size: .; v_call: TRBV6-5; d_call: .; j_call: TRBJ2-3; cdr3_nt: TGTGCCAGCCGACAGACCACAGATACGCAGTATTTT; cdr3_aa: CASRQTTDTQYF
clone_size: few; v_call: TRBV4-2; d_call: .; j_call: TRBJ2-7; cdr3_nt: TGTGCCAGCAGCCACCCCGGTCCGGACACCGGCTCCTACGAGCAGTACTTC; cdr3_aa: CASSHPGPDTGSYEQYF
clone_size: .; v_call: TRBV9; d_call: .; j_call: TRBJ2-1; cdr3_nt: TGTGCCAGCAGCGCTGGAGGGACCGGGGAGCAGTTCTTC; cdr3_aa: CASSAGGTGEQFF
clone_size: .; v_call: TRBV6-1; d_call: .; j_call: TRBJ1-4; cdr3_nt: TGTGCCAGCAGTGAGTTGACAGGAACTAATGAAAAACTGTTTTTT; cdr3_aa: CASSELTGTNEKLFF
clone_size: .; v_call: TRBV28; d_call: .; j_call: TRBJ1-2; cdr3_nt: TGTGCCAGCAGCCGCATGGGGGGATACACCTTC; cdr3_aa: CASSRMGGYTF
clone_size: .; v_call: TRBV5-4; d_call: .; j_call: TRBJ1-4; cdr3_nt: TGTGCCAGCAGCTTGGATATGGCAGCAACTAATGAAAAACTGTTTTTT; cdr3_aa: CASSLDMAATNEKLFF
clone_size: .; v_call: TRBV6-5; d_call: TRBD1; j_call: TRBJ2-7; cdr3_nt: TGTGCCAGCTCGGCGACAGGGAAAACCTACGAGCAGTACTTC; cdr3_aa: CASSATGKTYEQYF